This TCR beta chain was profiled in a study of CD8 T cells in ankylosing spondylitis. Study observations and caveats: Significant enrichment of disease-linked clones was reportedly seen in matched ankylosing spondylitis synovial fluid. Certain motif variants had earlier appeared in reactive arthritis synovial fluid and blood. Seemingly distinctive of ankylosing spondylitis blood was a TCR beta motif formed by eight highly homologous variants.

In the case of this clonotype: Its antigen is as yet unknown.

Germline CDR1 is DFQATT and CDR2 is SNEGSKA (reference sequence). The CDR3 has 14 amino acids. V lost 5 bases to trimming and J lost 3 bases, with 17 bases between them. TCRdb used MiXCR to reprocess the 5' RACE reads, holding one entry per CDR3 protein. The repertoire consists of 450,000 or so distinct CDR3 sequences, with approximately 26% occurring once and the leading ten covering roughly 1%. This chain connects TRBV20-1 to TRBJ2-7; D is possibly TRBD1 or TRBD2 (6 bases each). Sequencing used blood, either unsorted or a sorted T cell fraction (not recorded which). The clonotype was recovered from a male donor with ankylosing spondylitis. CDR3 in amino acids: CSALGGAGVYEQYF. In DNA form, the CDR3 reads TGCAGTGCTCTAGGCGGGGCAGGGGTCTACGAGCAGTACTTC.